Listed below are T cell receptor beta chains from one sample, sequenced in a study of blood T cells in healthy people across ages. TCRdb re-called the 5' RACE reads through MiXCR, storing one row per CDR3 protein. The repertoire includes hundreds of thousands of distinct CDR3 sequences, 21% of them detected once, and roughly 3.7% sits in the top ten. Sequenced: blood. The receptors here all came from a man between 65 and 85 years old in good health. CDR3s include the opening cysteine and the closing phenylalanine or tryptophan. D genes are given only for firm matches. Only part of the rows carry a size: once, few, many, or a class if the clone is expanded.

>TRBV27|TRBJ2-1|.|few
TGTGCCAGCAGTTTACGGCAGTTCTACAATGAGCAGTTCTTC
CASSLRQFYNEQFF
>TRBV7-9|TRBJ2-1|.|few
TGTGCCAGCAACCCCCCCGGCTCCTACAATGAGCAGTTCTTC
CASNPPGSYNEQFF
>TRBV6-1|TRBJ2-1|TRBD2|.
TGTGCCAGCAGTGAGGCGTCCCGACTAGCAGGTTGCAATGAGCAGTTCTTC
CASSEASRLAGCNEQFF
>TRBV3-1|TRBJ2-5|.|.
TGTGCCAGCAGCCAAAGGTCCGGGGTTAAAGAGACCCAGTACTTC
CASSQRSGVKETQYF
>TRBV28|TRBJ2-7|TRBD1|.
TGTGCCAGCAGCGCCGGGACAGGGGTCTCCGAGCAGTACTTC
CASSAGTGVSEQYF
>TRBV6-2/TRBV6-3|TRBJ2-7|.|few
TGTGCCAGCAACGGGCGTTACTACGAGCAGTACTTC
CASNGRYYEQYF
>TRBV20-1|TRBJ2-3|TRBD2|few
TGCAGTGTCGAGCCGGCTAGCGGACGCACAGATACGCAGTATTTT
CSVEPASGRTDTQYF
>TRBV6-5|TRBJ1-4|.|.
TGTGCCAGCAGCCGCGAAACAGGGAATGAAAAACTGTTTTTT
CASSRETGNEKLFF
>TRBV6-1|TRBJ2-5|.|few
TGTGCCAGCAGGATAGTCCAGGGGGGTTTTCCAAAAGAGACCCAGTACTTC
CASRIVQGGFPKETQYF
>TRBV20-1|TRBJ2-5|.|.
TGCAGTGCCGGTTTGGAGACCCAGTACTTC
CSAGLETQYF
>TRBV29-1|TRBJ2-3|.|few
TGCAGCGTTCCCGGACTGGGTACAGATACGCAGTATTTT
CSVPGLGTDTQYF
>TRBV7-2|TRBJ2-2|TRBD2|.
TGTGCCAGCAGCTTATTCAGTAGTCTAGCGGGTAACACCGGGGAGCTGTTTTTT
CASSLFSSLAGNTGELFF
>TRBV6-6|TRBJ2-4|.|.
TGTGCCAGTACAGGGAAGGGAAACATTCAGTACTTC
CASTGKGNIQYF
>TRBV28|TRBJ1-1|.|.
TGTGCCAGCAGTTTTCCCGTCCTGAACACTGAAGCTTTCTTT
CASSFPVLNTEAFF
>TRBV20-1|TRBJ1-4|TRBD1|few
TGCAGTGCCCGGGACCGGGACAGGGGCGAAAAACTGTTTTTT
CSARDRDRGEKLFF
>TRBV6-5|TRBJ2-1|TRBD2|few
TGTGCCAGCAGTTACCCGGGAGGCAAGGAGCAGTTCTTC
CASSYPGGKEQFF
>TRBV10-3|TRBJ1-1|TRBD1|many
TGTGCCACCTCGGACAGGCTGAACACTGAAGCTTTCTTT
CATSDRLNTEAFF
>TRBV7-7|TRBJ2-2|.|few
TGTGCTAGCAGCCCTGTTCCGGGACAAGGCACCGGGGAGCTGTTTTTT
CASSPVPGQGTGELFF
>TRBV7-9|TRBJ2-2|.|.
TGTGCCAGCAGCTTACTGTGGGAGAACACCGGGGAGCTGTTTTTT
CASSLLWENTGELFF
>TRBV20-1|TRBJ2-1|.|few
TGCAGTGCCAGTGGCGGCAGGGGCTACAATGAGCAGTTCTTC
CSASGGRGYNEQFF
>TRBV29-1|TRBJ1-3|.|.
TGCAGCGTTGACCTAAGAAACACCATATATTTT
CSVDLRNTIYF
>TRBV20-1|TRBJ2-1|.|.
TGCAGTGCCCCAAGTAGACAGACCTACAATGAGCAGTTCTTC
CSAPSRQTYNEQFF
>TRBV6-5|TRBJ2-3|TRBD2|.
TGTGCCAGCAGTTGGCTAAGGACGACTAGCGGCACAGATACGCAGTATTTT
CASSWLRTTSGTDTQYF
>TRBV7-2|TRBJ2-7|TRBD2|few
TGTGCCAGCAGCGCCCTACTAGCGGGGTCCTACGAGCAGTACTTC
CASSALLAGSYEQYF
>TRBV2|TRBJ2-4|TRBD2|.
TGTGCCAGCAGTGAACCGCGACTAGCGGCCAAAAACATTCAGTACTTC
CASSEPRLAAKNIQYF
>TRBV10-3|TRBJ1-1|.|few
TGTGCCAGCTACAGGGAAATGAACACTGAAGCTTTCTTT
CASYREMNTEAFF
>TRBV10-3|TRBJ1-1|TRBD1|few
TGTGCCATCAGTGATAAACAGGGGCGGAACACTGAAGCTTTCTTT
CAISDKQGRNTEAFF
>TRBV29-1|TRBJ1-4|.|.
TGCAGCGCCTTTACTGACGGTGAAAAACTGTTTTTT
CSAFTDGEKLFF
>TRBV25-1|TRBJ1-2|.|.
TGTGCCAGCAGTGCGGGCGGTCTTTATGGCTACACCTTC
CASSAGGLYGYTF
>TRBV12-3/TRBV12-4|TRBJ2-7|TRBD2|.
TGTGCCAGCACCATAGCGGGCGGGCTATTCGAGCAGTACTTC
CASTIAGGLFEQYF
>TRBV15|TRBJ2-1|.|few
TGTGCCACCAGCAGGGAAACAGCACCGACGTACAATGAGCAGTTCTTC
CATSRETAPTYNEQFF
>TRBV14|TRBJ2-5|TRBD1|many
TGTGCCAGCAGCCAACAGGGGGCGAGACAAGAGACCCAGTACTTC
CASSQQGARQETQYF
>TRBV15|TRBJ2-3|.|.
TGTGCCACCAGCCTTTATAGGGGTGGCACAGATACGCAGTATTTT
CATSLYRGGTDTQYF
>TRBV2|TRBJ1-1|TRBD1|.
TGTGCCAGCAGTGACATGGGACAGGGGAACACTGAAGCTTTCTTT
CASSDMGQGNTEAFF
>TRBV28|TRBJ1-3|.|.
TGTGCCAGCAGTCCTGACAGGACCTCTGGAAACACCATATATTTT
CASSPDRTSGNTIYF
>TRBV9|TRBJ2-3|TRBD2|few
TGTGCCAGCACAAAGCGGGCGGGAGATCTTACAGATACGCAGTATTTT
CASTKRAGDLTDTQYF
>TRBV6-1|TRBJ2-3|TRBD2|.
TGTGCCAGCAGCTGGACTAGCGGGAGCCCCACAGATACGCAGTATTTT
CASSWTSGSPTDTQYF
>TRBV6-5|TRBJ2-7|.|few
TGTGCCAGCCAAGGACGGGAGACCTACGAGCAGTACTTC
CASQGRETYEQYF
>TRBV3-1|TRBJ2-7|.|.
TGTGCCAGCAGCGTTGGGGCCACCTACGAGCAGTACTTC
CASSVGATYEQYF
>TRBV7-9|TRBJ2-1|.|.
TGTGCCAGCAGCTTAAGGCTATCGGGGCAGTCCTATGAGCAGTTCTTC
CASSLRLSGQSYEQFF
>TRBV6-5|TRBJ2-5|.|few
TGTGCCAGCAGTTACTCGAATGTACAGAGGCAAGAGACCCAGTACTTC
CASSYSNVQRQETQYF
>TRBV3-1|TRBJ2-4|.|.
TGTGCCAGCGGCGCGGACGGGCGGAACATTCAGTACTTC
CASGADGRNIQYF
>TRBV27|TRBJ2-1|.|many
TGTGCCAGCAGTTTCTCTGACGGGATATACAATGAGCAGTTCTTC
CASSFSDGIYNEQFF
>TRBV9|TRBJ2-5|TRBD1|.
TGTGCCAGCAGCCCGAAACAGGGGGCGTTGGAGACCCAGTACTTC
CASSPKQGALETQYF
>TRBV4-1|TRBJ1-5|TRBD1|.
TGCGCCAGCAGCCAAGTGAGACAGGGGACAAGATATAGCAATCAGCCCCAGCATTTT
CASSQVRQGTRYSNQPQHF
>TRBV6-2/TRBV6-3|TRBJ2-3|.|few
TGTGCCAGCAGTTCAGCCCCAGATACGCAGTATTTT
CASSSAPDTQYF
>TRBV28|TRBJ1-1|.|.
TGTGCCTGCACTAAGGGACTTTCTAACACTGAAGCTTTCTTT
CACTKGLSNTEAFF